This entry describes one T cell receptor (beta chain). Its antigen is not known. On average, the one heparinised blood draw given by each donor was around 110 mL. cDNA synthesis used the whole RNA isolate, giving expressed TCRB sequences. Assay: immunoSEQ multiplex PCR; the TCRdb copy retains only in-frame clones and omits some. The sample holds 250,000 to 300,000 clones, roughly 13% seen once. This CDR3 contains 12 residues. Germline V CDR1 and CDR2: SQVTM, ANQGSEA. V trimming: 5 bases; J trimming: 5 bases; junction bases outside the gene matches: 4. This sample is drawn from a study of beta chain features in type 1 diabetes. General study findings and limits: TCRB CDR3s were moderately but significantly shorter in Type 1 diabetes patients in all four CD4+ subsets. PCR may have favored shorter templates equally in patients and controls. Type 1 diabetes patients showed fewer insertions and more deletions at VDJ junctions.

The sequence was collected from a man under 40 with type 1 diabetes. The chain employs TRBV29-1 and TRBJ2-5; TRBD2 matches at 8 bases. The sample consisted of naive CD4+ T cells from blood. This chain's CDR3 is CSVPTSEETQYF. For the CDR3, the DNA is TGCAGCGTTCCGACTAGCGAGGAGACCCAGTACTTC. The complete variable domain, with remaining parts taken from reference TRBV29-1 and TRBJ2-5, reads SAVISQKPSRDICQRGTSLTIQCQVDSQVTMMFWYRQQPGQSLTLIATANQGSEATYESGFVIDKFPISRPNLTFSTLTVSNMSPEDSSIYLCSVPTSEETQYFGPGTRLLVL.